This note documents a single T cell receptor beta chain sequence. Profiled with immunoSEQ multiplex PCR; TCRdb holds only in-frame clones, not every one. The sample yields approximately 1.5 million clones, 95% to 99% seen once. CDR1 is SEHNR, CDR2 FQNEAQ, per germline (reference sequence). This CDR3 has 15 residues. The V and J ends lost 5 bases and 4 bases, in that order; junction bases with no gene match: 11. This sample stems from a study of shared clonotypes between healthy human individuals. This sequence originates from a man between 25 and 39 years old in good health. The sequenced sample consisted of naive CD4+ T cells sorted from blood. Subset here: CD45RA+ positively selected. The chain joins TRBV7-9 to TRBJ2-7, with 7 bases matching TRBD2. The CDR3, as DNA: TGTGCCAGCAGCCTTCGTGCCGGGGGGATGTACGAGCAGTACTTC. This codes for CASSLRAGGMYEQYF.